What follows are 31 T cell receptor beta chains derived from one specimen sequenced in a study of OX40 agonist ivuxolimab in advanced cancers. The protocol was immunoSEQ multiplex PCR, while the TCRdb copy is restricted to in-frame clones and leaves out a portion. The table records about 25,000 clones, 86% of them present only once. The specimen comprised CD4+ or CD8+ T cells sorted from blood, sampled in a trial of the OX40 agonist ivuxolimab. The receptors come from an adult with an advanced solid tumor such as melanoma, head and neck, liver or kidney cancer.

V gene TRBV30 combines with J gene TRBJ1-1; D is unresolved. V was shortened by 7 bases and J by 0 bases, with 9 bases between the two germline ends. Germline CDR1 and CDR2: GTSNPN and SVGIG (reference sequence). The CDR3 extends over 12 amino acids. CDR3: CASRRMNTEAFF. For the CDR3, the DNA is TGTGCCTCTAGGAGGATGAACACTGAAGCTTTCTTT.

In DNA form, the CDR3 reads TGTGCCAGTAGTATCTTCGGGAGGGGAGGGACAGATACGCAGTATTTT. This translates into CASSIFGRGGTDTQYF. The V and J genes are TRBV19 and TRBJ2-3; 8 nucleotides align to TRBD2. From germline, CDR1 is LNHDA and CDR2 SQIVND (reference sequence). V gave up 3 bases and J gave up 3 bases; unmatched junction bases: 8. The CDR3 covers 16 residues.

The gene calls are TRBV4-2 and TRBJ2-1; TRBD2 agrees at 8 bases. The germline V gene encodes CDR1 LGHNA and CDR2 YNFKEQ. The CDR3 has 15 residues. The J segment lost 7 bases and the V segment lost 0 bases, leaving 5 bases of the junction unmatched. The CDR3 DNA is TGTGCCAGCAGCCAAGAAAATACTAGCGGTAATGAGCAGTTCTTC. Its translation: CASSQENTSGNEQFF.

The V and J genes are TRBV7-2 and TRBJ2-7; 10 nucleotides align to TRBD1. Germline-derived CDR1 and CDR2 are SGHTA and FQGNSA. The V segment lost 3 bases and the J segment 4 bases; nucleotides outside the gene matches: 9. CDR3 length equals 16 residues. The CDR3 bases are TGTGCCAGCAGCTTTGGTGCGGGACAGGGGTTATACGAGCAGTACTTC. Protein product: CASSFGAGQGLYEQYF.

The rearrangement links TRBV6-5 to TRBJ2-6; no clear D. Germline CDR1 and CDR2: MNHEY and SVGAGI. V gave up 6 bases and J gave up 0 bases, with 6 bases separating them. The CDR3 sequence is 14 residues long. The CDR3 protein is CASSDFSGANVLTF. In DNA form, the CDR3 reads TGTGCCAGCAGCGATTTCTCTGGGGCCAACGTCCTGACTTTC.

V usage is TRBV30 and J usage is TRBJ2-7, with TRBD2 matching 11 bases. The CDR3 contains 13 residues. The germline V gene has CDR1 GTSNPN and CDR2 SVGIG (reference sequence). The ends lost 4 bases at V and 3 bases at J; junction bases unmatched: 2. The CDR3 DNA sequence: TGTGCCTGGAAACTAGCGGGAGACTACGAGCAGTACTTC. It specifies CAWKLAGDYEQYF.

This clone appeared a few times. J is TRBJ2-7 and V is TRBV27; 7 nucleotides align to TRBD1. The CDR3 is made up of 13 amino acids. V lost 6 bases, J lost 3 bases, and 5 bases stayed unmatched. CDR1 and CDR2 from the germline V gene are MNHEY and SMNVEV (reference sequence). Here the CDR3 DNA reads TGTGCCAGCAGCCATGGACAGGTCTACGAGCAGTACTTC. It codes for CASSHGQVYEQYF.

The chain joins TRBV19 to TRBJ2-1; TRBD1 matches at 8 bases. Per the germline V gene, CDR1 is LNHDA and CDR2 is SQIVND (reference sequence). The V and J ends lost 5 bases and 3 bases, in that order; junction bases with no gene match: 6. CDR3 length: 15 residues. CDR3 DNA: TGTGCCAGTAGTCCAGGACAGGGAATCTACAATGAGCAGTTCTTC. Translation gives CASSPGQGIYNEQFF.

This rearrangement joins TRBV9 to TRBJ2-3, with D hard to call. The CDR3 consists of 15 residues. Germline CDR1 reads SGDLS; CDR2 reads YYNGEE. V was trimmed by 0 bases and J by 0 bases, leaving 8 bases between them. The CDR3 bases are TGTGCCAGCAGCGTAGACGGGTTAAGCACAGATACGCAGTATTTT. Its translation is CASSVDGLSTDTQYF.

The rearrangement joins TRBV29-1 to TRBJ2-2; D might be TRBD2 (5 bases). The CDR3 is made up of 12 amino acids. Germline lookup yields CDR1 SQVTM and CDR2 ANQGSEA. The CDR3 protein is CMVTRDTGELFF. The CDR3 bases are TGCATGGTAACTAGAGACACCGGGGAGCTGTTTTTT.

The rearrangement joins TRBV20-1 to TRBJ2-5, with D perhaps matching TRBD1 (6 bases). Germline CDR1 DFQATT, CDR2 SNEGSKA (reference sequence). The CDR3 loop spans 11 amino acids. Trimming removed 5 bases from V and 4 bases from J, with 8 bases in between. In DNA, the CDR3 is TGCAGTGCTCGGGACATAGAGACCCAGTACTTC. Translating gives CSARDIETQYF.

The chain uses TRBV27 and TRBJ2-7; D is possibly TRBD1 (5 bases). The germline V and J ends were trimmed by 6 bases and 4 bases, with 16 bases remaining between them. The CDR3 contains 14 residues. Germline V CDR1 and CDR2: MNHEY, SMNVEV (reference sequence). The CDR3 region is CASSSWGSRYEQYF. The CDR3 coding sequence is TGTGCCAGCAGCTCCTGGGGCAGTCGGTACGAGCAGTACTTC.

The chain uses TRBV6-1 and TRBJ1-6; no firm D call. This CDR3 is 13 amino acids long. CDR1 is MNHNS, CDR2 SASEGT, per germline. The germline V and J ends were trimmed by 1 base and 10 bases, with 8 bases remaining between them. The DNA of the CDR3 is TGTGCCAGCAGTGAAGGGGGATTCTCACCCCTCCACTTT. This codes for CASSEGGFSPLHF.

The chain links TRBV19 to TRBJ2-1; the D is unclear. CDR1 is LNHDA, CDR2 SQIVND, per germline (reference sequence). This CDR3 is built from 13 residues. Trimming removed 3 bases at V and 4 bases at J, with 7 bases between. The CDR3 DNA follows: TGTGCCAGTAGTATGATTTCGTACAATGAGCAGTTCTTC. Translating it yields CASSMISYNEQFF.

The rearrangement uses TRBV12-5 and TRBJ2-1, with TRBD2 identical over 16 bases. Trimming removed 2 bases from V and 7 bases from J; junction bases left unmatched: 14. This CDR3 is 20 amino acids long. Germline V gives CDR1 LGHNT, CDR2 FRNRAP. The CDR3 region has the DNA TGTGCTAGTGGTTTGTGGGGTGACCTCGGGACTAGCGGGAGGGAGAATGAGCAGTTCTTC. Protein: CASGLWGDLGTSGRENEQFF.

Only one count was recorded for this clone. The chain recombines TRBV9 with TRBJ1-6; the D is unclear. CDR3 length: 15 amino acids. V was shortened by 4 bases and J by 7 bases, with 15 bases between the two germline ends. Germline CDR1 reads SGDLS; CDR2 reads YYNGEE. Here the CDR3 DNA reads TGTGCCAGCAGCCAGGAAATCAACCCCAATTCACCCCTCCACTTT. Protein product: CASSQEINPNSPLHF. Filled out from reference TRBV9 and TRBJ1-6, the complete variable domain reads DSGVTQTPKHLITATGQRVTLRCSPRSGDLSVYWYQQSLDQGLQFLIQYYNGEERAKGNILERFSAQQFPDLHSELNLSSLELGDSALYFCASSQEINPNSPLHFGNGTRLTVT.

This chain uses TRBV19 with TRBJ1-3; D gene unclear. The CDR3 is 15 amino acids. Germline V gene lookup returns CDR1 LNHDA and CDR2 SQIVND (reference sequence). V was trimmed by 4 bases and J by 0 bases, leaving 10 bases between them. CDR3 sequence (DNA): TGTGCCAGTAGTAAAGACATTCACTCTGGAAACACCATATATTTT. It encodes CASSKDIHSGNTIYF.

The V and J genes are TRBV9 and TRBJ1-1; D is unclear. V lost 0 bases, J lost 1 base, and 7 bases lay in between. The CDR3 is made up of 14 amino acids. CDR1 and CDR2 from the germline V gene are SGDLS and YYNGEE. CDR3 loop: CASSVVASNTEAFF. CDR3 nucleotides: TGTGCCAGCAGCGTAGTAGCTTCGAACACTGAAGCTTTCTTT.

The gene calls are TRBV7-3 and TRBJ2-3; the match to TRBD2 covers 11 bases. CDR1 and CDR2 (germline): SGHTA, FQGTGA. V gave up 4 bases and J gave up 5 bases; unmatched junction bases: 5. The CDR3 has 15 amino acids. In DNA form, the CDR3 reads TGTGCCAGCAGCTCCTTAGCGGGGGGGCGAGATACGCAGTATTTT. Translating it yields CASSSLAGGRDTQYF.

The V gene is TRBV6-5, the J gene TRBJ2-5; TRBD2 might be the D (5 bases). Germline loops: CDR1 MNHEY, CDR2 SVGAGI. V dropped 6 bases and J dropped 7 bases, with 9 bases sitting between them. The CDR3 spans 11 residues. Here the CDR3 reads CASSAAGTQYF. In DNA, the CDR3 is TGTGCCAGCAGCGCCGCGGGGACCCAGTACTTC.

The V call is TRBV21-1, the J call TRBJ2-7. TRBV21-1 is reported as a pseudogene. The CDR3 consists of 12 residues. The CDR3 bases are TGTGCCAGCAGCAAGTCCTCCTACGAGCAGTACTTC. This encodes CASSKSSYEQYF.

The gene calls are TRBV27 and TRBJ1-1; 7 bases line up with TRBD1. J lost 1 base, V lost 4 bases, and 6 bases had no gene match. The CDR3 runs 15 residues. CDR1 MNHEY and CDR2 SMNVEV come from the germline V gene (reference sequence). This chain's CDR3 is CASSSRQGTNTEAFF. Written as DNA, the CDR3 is TGTGCCAGCAGTTCCCGACAGGGAACGAACACTGAAGCTTTCTTT.

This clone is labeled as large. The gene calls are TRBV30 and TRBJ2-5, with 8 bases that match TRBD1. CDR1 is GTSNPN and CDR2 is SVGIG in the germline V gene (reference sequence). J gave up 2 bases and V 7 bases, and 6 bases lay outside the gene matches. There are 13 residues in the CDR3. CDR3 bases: TGTGCCTCCTTGACAGGGGTGCAAGAGACCCAGTACTTC. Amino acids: CASLTGVQETQYF.

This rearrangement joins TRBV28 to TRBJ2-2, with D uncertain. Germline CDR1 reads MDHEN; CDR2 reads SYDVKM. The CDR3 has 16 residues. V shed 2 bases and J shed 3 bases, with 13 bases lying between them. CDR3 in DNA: TGTGCCAGCAGTTTAACGGAGAGCGCCTACACCGGGGAGCTGTTTTTT. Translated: CASSLTESAYTGELFF.

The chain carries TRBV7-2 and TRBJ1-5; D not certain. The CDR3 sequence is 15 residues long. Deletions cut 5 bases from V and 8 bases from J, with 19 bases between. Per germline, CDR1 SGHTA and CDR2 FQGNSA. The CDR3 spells CASSPNPGSPEPQHF. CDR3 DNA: TGTGCCAGCAGCCCGAACCCCGGGAGTCCGGAGCCCCAGCATTTT. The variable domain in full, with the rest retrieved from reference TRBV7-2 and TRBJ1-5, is GAGVSQSPSNKVTEKGKDVELRCDPISGHTALYWYRQSLGQGLEFLIYFQGNSAPDKSGLPSDRFSAERTGGSVSTLTIQRTQQEDSAVYLCASSPNPGSPEPQHFGDGTRLSIL.

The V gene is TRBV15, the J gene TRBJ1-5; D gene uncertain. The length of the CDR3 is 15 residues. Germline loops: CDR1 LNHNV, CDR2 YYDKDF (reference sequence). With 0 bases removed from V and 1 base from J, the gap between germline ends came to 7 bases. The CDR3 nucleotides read TGTGCCACCAGCAGAGATTCTGGGAGCAATCAGCCCCAGCATTTT. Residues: CATSRDSGSNQPQHF.

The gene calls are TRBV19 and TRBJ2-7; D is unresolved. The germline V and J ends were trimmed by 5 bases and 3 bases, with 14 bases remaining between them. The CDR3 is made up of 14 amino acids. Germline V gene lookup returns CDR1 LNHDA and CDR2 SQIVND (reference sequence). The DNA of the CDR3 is TGTGCCAGTAGTCCCGGTCTCAGGATCTACGAGCAGTACTTC. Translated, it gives CASSPGLRIYEQYF. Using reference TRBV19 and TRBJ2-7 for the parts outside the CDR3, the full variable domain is DGGITQSPKYLFRKEGQNVTLSCEQNLNHDAMYWYRQDPGQGLRLIYYSQIVNDFQKGDIAEGYSVSREKKESFPLTVTSAQKNPTAFYLCASSPGLRIYEQYFGPGTRLTVT.

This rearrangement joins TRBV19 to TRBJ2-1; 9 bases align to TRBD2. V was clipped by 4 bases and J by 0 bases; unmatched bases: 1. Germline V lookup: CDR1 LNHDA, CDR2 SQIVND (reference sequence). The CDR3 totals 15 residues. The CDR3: CASSSSGSSYNEQFF. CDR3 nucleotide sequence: TGTGCCAGTAGTAGTAGCGGGAGCTCCTACAATGAGCAGTTCTTC.

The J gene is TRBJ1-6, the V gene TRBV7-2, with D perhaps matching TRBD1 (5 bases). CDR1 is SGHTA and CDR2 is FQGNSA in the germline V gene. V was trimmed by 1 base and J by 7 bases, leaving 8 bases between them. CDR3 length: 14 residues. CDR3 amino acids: CASSLGQLNSPLHF. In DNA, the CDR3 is TGTGCCAGCAGCTTAGGACAGCTAAATTCACCCCTCCACTTT.

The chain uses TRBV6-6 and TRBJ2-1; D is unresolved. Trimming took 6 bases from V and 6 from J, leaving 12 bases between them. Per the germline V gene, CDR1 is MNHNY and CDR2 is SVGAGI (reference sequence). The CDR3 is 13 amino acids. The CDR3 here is CASRTDAPNEQFF. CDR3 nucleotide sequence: TGTGCCAGCAGAACGGATGCCCCCAATGAGCAGTTCTTC.

In DNA form, the CDR3 reads TGTGCCAGCAGCTTGTGGCTATACTCCTACAATGAGCAGTTCTTC. Its protein is CASSLWLYSYNEQFF. This sequence joins TRBV5-6 and TRBJ2-1; D is undetermined. Germline assignment: CDR1 SGHDT and CDR2 YYEEEE. CDR3 length: 15 residues. V gave up 1 base and J gave up 0 bases, with 8 bases separating them.